This TCR beta chain was observed in a study of shared clonotypes between healthy human individuals. Study context: CD4 naive and CD4 memory each took three plates per donor, while CD8 naive took two and CD8 memory one.

V lost 2 bases and J lost 7, with 6 bases in between. The CDR3 has 12 residues. Germline V gene lookup returns CDR1 MDHEN and CDR2 SYDVKM. Using immunoSEQ multiplex PCR, the repertoire was profiled, and TCRdb retains in-frame clones only, with some absent. This table has 2 million or so clones, 85% to 95% appearing once. The sequencing sample was made of naive CD4+ T cells sorted from blood. The sample's subset: CD45RA+ positively selected. The chain joins TRBV28 to TRBJ1-5; no reliable D call. This sequence was found in a man younger than 30 in good health. CDR3 DNA: TGTGCCAGCAGTTTACAACAGCAGCCCCAGCATTTT. This gives the protein CASSLQQQPQHF.